The text below deals with one TCR beta chain. Its antigen is unidentified. The sample is drawn from a study of cytomegalovirus exposure and HLA in healthy donors. The PCR had 60 Vbeta and 13 Jbeta primers. Profiled with immunoSEQ multiplex PCR; TCRdb holds only in-frame clones, not every one. The data hold around 130,000 clones, with about two thirds observed a single time. The CDR3 is made up of 13 amino acids. V was trimmed by 7 bases and J by 2 bases, leaving 11 bases between them. Germline CDR1 is SEHNR and CDR2 is FQNEAQ (reference sequence). Whole-study results and caveats: Reports credit the classifier with highly specific, highly sensitive diagnosis of cytomegalovirus status. Segments of the TCR beta V type were, in most cases, productive about 90% or about 30% of the time in an earlier analysis.

Input material: PBMCs. The chain combines TRBV7-9 with TRBJ1-2; D is unclear. The TCR sequence derives from a man aged 35 to 55 in good health and CMV-seropositive. The CDR3 reads CASTPTRNYGYTF. The CDR3 coding sequence is TGTGCCAGCACCCCGACACGAAACTATGGCTACACCTTC.